This TCR beta chain was obtained from a study of T cell changes during pregnancy in multiple sclerosis. Generated by immunoSEQ multiplex PCR, the TCRdb table keeps only in-frame clones and is missing some. The sample has approximately 43,000 clones, just under 95% seen once; the top ten hold 3.5% to 5%. Germline V lookup: CDR1 SGHTA, CDR2 FQGNSA. V was cut by 5 bases and J by 5 bases, with 15 bases left in between. The CDR3 extends over 15 amino acids. The sequence came from a female donor with multiple sclerosis, enrolled in a pregnancy study. The sample was CD8+ T cells from peripheral blood mononuclear cells, taken after pregnancy. The rearrangement uses TRBV7-2 and TRBJ1-4, with D unresolved. The CDR3 bases are TGTGCCAGCAGCCTACATGTCACAGAGAATGAAAAACTGTTTTTT. This encodes CASSLHVTENEKLFF. The variable domain in full, with the rest retrieved from reference TRBV7-2 and TRBJ1-4, is GAGVSQSPSNKVTEKGKDVELRCDPISGHTALYWYRQSLGQGLEFLIYFQGNSAPDKSGLPSDRFSAERTGGSVSTLTIQRTQQEDSAVYLCASSLHVTENEKLFFGSGTQLSVL.